This TCR beta chain was sequenced during a study of T cells after yellow fever vaccination. In the study overall: For low cell numbers, libraries were made with SMART-Seq v4 Ultra Low Input.

There are 16 residues in the CDR3. Germline CDR1 is SEHNR and CDR2 is FQNEAQ (reference sequence). J lost 7 bases, V lost 5 bases, and 8 bases had no gene match. Ten or more counts support this clonotype. A process of 5'RACE template switching, which added a universal primer site and UMIs, was used to make TCR cDNA. TCRdb re-derived calls from the 5' RACE reads in MiXCR, one entry per CDR3 protein. Among about 210,000 distinct CDR3 sequences listed, more than 6.5% were seen once. The clonotype originates from a man aged 25 to 45 who received the YFV17D yellow fever vaccine. The sequencing here drew on CD4+ T cells sorted from PBMCs, taken on the day of the yellow fever booster vaccination. The V call is TRBV7-9, the J call TRBJ2-1, with TRBD2 identical over 13 bases. The CDR3 DNA reads as TGTGCCAGCAGCCCAGGGACTAGCGGGACGCGGAATGAGCAGTTCTTC. Translating gives CASSPGTSGTRNEQFF.